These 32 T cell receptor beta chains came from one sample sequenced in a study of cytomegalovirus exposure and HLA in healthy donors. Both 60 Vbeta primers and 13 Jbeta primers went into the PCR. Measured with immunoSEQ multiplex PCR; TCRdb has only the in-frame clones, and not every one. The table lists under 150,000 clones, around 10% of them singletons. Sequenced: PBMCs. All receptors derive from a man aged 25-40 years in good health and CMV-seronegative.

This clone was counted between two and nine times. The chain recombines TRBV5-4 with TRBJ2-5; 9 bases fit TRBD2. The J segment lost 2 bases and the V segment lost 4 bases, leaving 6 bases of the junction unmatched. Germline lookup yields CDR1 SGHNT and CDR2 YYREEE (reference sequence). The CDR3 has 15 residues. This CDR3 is CASSRGGGWQETQYF. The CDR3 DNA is TGTGCCAGCAGCCGCGGGGGGGGTTGGCAAGAGACCCAGTACTTC.

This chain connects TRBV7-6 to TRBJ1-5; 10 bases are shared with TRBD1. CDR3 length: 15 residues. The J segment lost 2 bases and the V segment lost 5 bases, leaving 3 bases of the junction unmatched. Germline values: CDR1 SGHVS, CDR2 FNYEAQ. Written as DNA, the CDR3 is TGTGCCAGCAGCCGAGGGACAGGGGGCAATCAGCCCCAGCATTTT. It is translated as CASSRGTGGNQPQHF.

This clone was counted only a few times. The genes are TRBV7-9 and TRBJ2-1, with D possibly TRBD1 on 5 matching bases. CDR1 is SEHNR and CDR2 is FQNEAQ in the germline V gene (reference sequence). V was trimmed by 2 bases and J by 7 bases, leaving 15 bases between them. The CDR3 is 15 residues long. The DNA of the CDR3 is TGTGCCAGCAGCTTATCGACAGCTTGGGTGAATGAGCAGTTCTTC. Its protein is CASSLSTAWVNEQFF.

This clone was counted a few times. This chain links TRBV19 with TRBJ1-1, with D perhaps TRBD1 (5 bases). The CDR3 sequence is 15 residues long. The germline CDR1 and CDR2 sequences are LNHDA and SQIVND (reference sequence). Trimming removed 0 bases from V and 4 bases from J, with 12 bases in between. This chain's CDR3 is CASSIDQVGPTEAFF. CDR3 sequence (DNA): TGTGCCAGTAGTATAGACCAGGTGGGGCCCACTGAAGCTTTCTTT.

The CDR3 DNA is TGTGCCAGCAGGGTGGGACAGTTCGGACCCTACGAGCAGTACTTC. This sequence encodes CASRVGQFGPYEQYF. The gene calls are TRBV6-5 and TRBJ2-7; 7 nucleotides agree with TRBD1. The germline CDR1 and CDR2 sequences are MNHEY and SVGAGI. The CDR3 runs 15 residues. V shed 6 bases, J shed 2 bases, and the junction held 10 bases outside the gene matches.

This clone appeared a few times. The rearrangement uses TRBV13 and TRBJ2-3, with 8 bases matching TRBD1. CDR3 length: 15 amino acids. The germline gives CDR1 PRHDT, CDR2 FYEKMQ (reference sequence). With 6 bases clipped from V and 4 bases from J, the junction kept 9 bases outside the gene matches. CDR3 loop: CASRIQGEGADTQYF. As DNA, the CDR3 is TGTGCCAGCAGAATACAGGGGGAAGGCGCAGATACGCAGTATTTT.

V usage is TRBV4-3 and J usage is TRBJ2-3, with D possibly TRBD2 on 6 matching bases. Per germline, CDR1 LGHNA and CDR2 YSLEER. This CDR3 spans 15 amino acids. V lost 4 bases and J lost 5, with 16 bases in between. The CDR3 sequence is CASSPKYGRGDTQYF. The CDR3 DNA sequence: TGCGCCAGCAGCCCCAAGTACGGGCGGGGAGATACGCAGTATTTT.

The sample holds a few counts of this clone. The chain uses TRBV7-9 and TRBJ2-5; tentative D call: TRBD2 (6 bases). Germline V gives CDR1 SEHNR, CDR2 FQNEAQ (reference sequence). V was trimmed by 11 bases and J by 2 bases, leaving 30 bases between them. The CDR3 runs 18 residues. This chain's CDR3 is CAGGESELMVGGQETQYF. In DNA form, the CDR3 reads TGTGCCGGTGGTGAGTCGGAGCTTATGGTCGGAGGGCAAGAGACCCAGTACTTC.

CDR3 DNA: TGCGCCAGCAGTTACGGGACAGGGGCCTCCTACGAGCAGTACTTC. Its translation: CASSYGTGASYEQYF. This chain connects TRBV5-1 to TRBJ2-7; 10 nucleotides align to TRBD1. The CDR3 extends over 15 amino acids. The germline CDR1 and CDR2 sequences are SGHRS and YFSETQ. Losses at the gene ends were 5 bases for V and 0 bases for J; bases not matched to a gene: 5.

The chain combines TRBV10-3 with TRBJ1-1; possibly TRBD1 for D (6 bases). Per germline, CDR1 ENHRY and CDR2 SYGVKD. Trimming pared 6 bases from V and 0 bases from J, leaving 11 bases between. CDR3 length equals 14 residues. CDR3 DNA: TGTGCCATCAGGCCACAGGGCATGAACACTGAAGCTTTCTTT. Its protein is CAIRPQGMNTEAFF.

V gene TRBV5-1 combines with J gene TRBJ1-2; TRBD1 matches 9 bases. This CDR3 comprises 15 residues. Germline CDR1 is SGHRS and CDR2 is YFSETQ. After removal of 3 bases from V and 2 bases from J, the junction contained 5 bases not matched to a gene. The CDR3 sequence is CASSWNRGQNYGYTF. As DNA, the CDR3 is TGCGCCAGCAGCTGGAACAGGGGGCAGAACTATGGCTACACCTTC.

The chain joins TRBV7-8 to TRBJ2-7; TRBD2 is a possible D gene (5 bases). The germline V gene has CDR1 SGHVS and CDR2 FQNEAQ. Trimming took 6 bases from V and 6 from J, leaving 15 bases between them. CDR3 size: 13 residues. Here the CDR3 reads CASSRGGVSEQYF. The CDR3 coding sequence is TGTGCCAGCAGTCGGGGTGGGGTATCCGAGCAGTACTTC.

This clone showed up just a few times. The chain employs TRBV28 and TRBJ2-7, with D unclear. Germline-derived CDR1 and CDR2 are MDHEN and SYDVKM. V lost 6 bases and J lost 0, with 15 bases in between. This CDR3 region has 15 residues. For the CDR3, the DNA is TGTGCCAGCAGAGACTGGAATACCTACTCCTACGAGCAGTACTTC. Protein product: CASRDWNTYSYEQYF.

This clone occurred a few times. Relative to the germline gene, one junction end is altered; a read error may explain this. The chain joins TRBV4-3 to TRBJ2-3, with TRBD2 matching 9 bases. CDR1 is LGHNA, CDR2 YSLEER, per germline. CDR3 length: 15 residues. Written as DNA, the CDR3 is TGCGCCGGCAGCCAGGTTAGCGGGGGAACAGATACGCAGTATTTT. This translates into CAGSQVSGGTDTQYF.

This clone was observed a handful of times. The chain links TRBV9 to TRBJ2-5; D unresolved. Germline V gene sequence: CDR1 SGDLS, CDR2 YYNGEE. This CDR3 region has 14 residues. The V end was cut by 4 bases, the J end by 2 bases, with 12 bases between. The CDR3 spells CASSPGHSQETQYF. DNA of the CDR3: TGTGCCAGCAGCCCAGGCCATTCGCAAGAGACCCAGTACTTC. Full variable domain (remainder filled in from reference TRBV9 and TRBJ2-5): DSGVTQTPKHLITATGQRVTLRCSPRSGDLSVYWYQQSLDQGLQFLIQYYNGEERAKGNILERFSAQQFPDLHSELNLSSLELGDSALYFCASSPGHSQETQYFGPGTRLLVL.

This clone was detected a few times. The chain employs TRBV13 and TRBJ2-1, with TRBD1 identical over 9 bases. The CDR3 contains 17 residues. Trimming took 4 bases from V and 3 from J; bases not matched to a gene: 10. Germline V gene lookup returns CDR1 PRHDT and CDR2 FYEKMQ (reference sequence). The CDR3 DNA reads TGTGCCAGCAGCTCTTCTCCGGGACAGGGCTTCTACAATGAGCAGTTCTTC. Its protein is CASSSSPGQGFYNEQFF. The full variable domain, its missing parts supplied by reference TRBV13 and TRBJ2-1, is AAGVIQSPRHLIKEKRETATLKCYPIPRHDTVYWYQQGPGQDPQFLISFYEKMQSDKGSIPDRFSAQQFSDYHSELNMSSLELGDSALYFCASSSSPGQGFYNEQFFGPGTRLTVL.

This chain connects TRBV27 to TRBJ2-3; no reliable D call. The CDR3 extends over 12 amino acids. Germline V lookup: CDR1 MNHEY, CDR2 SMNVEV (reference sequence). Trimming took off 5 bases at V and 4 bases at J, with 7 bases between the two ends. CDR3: CASSPFPDTQYF. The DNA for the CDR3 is TGTGCCAGCAGTCCATTCCCAGATACGCAGTATTTT.

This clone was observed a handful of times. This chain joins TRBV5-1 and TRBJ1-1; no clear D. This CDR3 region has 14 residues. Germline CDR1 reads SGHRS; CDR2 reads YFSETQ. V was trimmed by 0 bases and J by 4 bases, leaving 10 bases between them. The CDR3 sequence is CASSLAARGTEAFF. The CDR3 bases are TGCGCCAGCAGCTTGGCAGCCAGAGGCACTGAAGCTTTCTTT.

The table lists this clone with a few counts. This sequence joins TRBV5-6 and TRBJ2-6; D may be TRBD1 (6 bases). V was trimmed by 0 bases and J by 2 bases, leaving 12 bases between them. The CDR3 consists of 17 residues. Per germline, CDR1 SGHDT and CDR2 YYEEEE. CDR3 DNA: TGTGCCAGCAGCTTGGCTGGGGGCGCGGCTGGGGCCAACGTCCTGACTTTC. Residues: CASSLAGGAAGANVLTF.

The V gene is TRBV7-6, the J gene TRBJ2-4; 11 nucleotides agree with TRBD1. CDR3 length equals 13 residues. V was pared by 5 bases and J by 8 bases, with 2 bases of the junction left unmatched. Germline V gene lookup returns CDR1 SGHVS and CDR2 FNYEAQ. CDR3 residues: CASSRDRGDIQYF. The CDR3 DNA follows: TGTGCCAGCAGCCGGGACAGGGGGGACATTCAGTACTTC.

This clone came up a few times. The CDR3 region is CASSSRPLYNEQFF. The DNA of the CDR3 is TGTGCCAGCAGCTCCCGTCCCCTATACAATGAGCAGTTCTTC. The V call is TRBV7-2, the J call TRBJ2-1, with no clear D. V shed 4 bases and J shed 4 bases, with 11 bases lying between them. This CDR3 is 14 amino acids long. Germline V gene data show CDR1 as SGHTA and CDR2 as FQGNSA.

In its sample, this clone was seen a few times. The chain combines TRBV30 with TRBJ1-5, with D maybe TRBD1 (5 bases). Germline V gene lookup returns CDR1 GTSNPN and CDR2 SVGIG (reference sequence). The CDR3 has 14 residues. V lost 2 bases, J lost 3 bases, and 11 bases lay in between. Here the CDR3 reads CAWSSTGFNQPQHF. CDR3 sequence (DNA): TGTGCCTGGAGTTCTACAGGATTCAATCAGCCCCAGCATTTT.

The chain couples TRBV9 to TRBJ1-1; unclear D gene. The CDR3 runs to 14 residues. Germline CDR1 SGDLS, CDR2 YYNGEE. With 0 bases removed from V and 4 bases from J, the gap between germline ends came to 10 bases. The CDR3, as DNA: TGTGCCAGCAGCGTAGCCACAACTACCACTGAAGCTTTCTTT. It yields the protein CASSVATTTTEAFF.

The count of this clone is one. CDR3 DNA sequence: TGTGCCAGTAGCGACGCAGGGGGTTCCTACGAGCAGTACTTC. This codes for CASSDAGGSYEQYF. The gene calls are TRBV19 and TRBJ2-7; 7 bases map to TRBD1. With 6 bases clipped from V and 1 base from J, the junction kept 6 bases outside the gene matches. Germline CDR1 and CDR2: LNHDA and SQIVND (reference sequence). The CDR3 is 14 amino acids.

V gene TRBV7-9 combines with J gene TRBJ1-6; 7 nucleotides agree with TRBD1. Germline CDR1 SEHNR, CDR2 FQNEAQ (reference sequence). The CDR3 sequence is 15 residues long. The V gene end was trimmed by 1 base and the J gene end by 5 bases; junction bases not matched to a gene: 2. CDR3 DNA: TGTGCCAGCAGCTTAGAGGGACAGAATAATTCACCCCTCCACTTT. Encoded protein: CASSLEGQNNSPLHF.

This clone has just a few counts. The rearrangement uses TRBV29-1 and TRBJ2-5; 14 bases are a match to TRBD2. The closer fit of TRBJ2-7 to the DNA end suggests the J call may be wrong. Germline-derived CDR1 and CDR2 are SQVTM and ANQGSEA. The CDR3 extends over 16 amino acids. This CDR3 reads CSVAGLAGADTYEQYF. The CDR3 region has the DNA TGCAGCGTTGCGGGACTAGCGGGAGCCGACACCTACGAGCAGTACTTC.

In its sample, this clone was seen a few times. The CDR3 DNA sequence: TGTGCCAGCAGTGTTAGACAGGCACGGGATACGCAGTATTTT. Its protein product is CASSVRQARDTQYF. This chain connects TRBV6-1 to TRBJ2-3, with D possibly matching TRBD1 (6 bases). Between the trimmed V and J ends, which lost 4 bases and 6 bases, there was a span of 14 bases. The germline V gene has CDR1 MNHNS and CDR2 SASEGT. CDR3 length: 14 amino acids.

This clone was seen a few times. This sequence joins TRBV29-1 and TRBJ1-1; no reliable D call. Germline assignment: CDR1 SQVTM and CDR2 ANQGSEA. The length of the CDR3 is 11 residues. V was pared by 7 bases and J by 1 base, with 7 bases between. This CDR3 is CSAQRNTEAFF. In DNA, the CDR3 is TGCAGCGCCCAGCGGAACACTGAAGCTTTCTTT. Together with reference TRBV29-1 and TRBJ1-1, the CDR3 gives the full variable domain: SAVISQKPSRDICQRGTSLTIQCQVDSQVTMMFWYRQQPGQSLTLIATANQGSEATYESGFVIDKFPISRPNLTFSTLTVSNMSPEDSSIYLCSAQRNTEAFFGQGTRLTVV.

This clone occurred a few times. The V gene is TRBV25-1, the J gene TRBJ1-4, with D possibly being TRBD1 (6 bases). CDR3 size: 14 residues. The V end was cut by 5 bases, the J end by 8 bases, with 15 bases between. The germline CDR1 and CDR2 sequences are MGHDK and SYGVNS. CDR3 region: CASSPRTVQEKLFF. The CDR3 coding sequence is TGTGCCAGCAGTCCCCGGACAGTTCAAGAAAAACTGTTTTTT.

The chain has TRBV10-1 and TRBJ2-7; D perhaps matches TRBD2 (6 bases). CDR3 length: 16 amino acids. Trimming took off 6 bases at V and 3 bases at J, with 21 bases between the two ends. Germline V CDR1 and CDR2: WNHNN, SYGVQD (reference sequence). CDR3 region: CASSGGGGRTGYEQYF. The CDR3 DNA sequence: TGCGCCAGCAGCGGTGGGGGAGGAAGAACTGGCTACGAGCAGTACTTC.

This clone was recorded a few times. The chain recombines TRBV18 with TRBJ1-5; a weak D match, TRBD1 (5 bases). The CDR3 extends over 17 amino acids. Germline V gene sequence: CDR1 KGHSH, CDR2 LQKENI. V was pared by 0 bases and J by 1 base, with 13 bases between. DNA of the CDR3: TGTGCCAGCTCACCACCCGGAGGGTCAGGGAGCAATCAGCCCCAGCATTTT. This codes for CASSPPGGSGSNQPQHF.

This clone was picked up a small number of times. In DNA, the CDR3 is TGTGCCAGCAGGGAGGCAGAACTCCGCGAAAAACTGTTTTTT. Translated, it gives CASREAELREKLFF. The chain uses TRBV6-1 and TRBJ1-4; D is undetermined. Germline values: CDR1 MNHNS, CDR2 SASEGT. This CDR3 is 14 amino acids long. V dropped 6 bases and J dropped 8 bases, with 16 bases sitting between them.